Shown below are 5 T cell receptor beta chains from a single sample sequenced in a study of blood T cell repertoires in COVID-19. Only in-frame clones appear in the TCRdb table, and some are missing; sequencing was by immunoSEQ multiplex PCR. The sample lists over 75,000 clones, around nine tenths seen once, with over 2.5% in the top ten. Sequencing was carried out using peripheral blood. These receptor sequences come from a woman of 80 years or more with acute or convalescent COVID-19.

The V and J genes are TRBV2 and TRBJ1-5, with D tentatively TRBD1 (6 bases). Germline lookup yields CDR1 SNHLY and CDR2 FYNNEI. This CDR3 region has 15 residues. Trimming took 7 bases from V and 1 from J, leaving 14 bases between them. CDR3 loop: CASTPQGMSNQPQHF. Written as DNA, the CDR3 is TGTGCCAGCACCCCACAGGGAATGAGCAATCAGCCCCAGCATTTT. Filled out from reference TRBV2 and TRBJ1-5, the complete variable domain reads EPEVTQTPSHQVTQMGQEVILRCVPISNHLYFYWYRQILGQKVEFLVSFYNNEISEKSEIFDDQFSVERPDGSNFTLKIRSTKLEDSAMYFCASTPQGMSNQPQHFGDGTRLSIL.

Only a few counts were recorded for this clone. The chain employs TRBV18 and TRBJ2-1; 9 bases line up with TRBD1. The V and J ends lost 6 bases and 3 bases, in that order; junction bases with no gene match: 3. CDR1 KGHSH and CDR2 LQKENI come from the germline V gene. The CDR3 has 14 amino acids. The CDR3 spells CASSWTGVYNEQFF. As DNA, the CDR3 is TGTGCCAGCTCCTGGACAGGGGTCTACAATGAGCAGTTCTTC.

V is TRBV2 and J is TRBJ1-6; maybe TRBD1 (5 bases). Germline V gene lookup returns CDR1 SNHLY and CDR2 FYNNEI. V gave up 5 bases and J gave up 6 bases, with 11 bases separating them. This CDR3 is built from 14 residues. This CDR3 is CASSLRGTNSPLHF. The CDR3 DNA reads TGTGCCAGCAGTTTGCGGGGCACTAATTCACCCCTCCACTTT.

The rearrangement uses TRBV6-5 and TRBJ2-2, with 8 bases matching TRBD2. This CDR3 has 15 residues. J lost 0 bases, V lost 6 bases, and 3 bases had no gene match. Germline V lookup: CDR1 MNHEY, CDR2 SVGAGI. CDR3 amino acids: CASRERGSNTGELFF. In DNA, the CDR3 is TGTGCCAGCAGGGAGCGGGGGTCGAACACCGGGGAGCTGTTTTTT.

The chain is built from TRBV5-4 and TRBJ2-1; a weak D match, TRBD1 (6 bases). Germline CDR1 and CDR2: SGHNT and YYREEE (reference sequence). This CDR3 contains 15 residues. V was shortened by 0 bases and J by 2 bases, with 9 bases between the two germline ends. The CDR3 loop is CASSLVGAPYNEQFF. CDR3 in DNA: TGTGCCAGCAGCTTGGTGGGGGCCCCCTACAATGAGCAGTTCTTC.